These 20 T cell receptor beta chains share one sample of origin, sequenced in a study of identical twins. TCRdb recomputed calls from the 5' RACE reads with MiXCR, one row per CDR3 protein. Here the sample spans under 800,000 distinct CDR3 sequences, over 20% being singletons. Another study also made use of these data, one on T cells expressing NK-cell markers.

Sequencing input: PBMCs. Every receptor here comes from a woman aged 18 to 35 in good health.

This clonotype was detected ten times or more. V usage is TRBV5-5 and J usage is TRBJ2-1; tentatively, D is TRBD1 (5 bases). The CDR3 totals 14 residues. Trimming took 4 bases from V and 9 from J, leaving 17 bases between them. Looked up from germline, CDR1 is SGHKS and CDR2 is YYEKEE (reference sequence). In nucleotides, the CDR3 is TGTGCCAGCAGCCTTACAGGTCATATGGCTGAGCAGTTCTTC. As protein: CASSLTGHMAEQFF.

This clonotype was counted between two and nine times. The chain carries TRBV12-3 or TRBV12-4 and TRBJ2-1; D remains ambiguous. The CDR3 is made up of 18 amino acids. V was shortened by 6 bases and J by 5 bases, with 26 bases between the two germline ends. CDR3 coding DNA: TGTGCCAGCAGCCTCCCCTACCTCACTGGAAGACATGACAATGAGCAGTTCTTC. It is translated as CASSLPYLTGRHDNEQFF.

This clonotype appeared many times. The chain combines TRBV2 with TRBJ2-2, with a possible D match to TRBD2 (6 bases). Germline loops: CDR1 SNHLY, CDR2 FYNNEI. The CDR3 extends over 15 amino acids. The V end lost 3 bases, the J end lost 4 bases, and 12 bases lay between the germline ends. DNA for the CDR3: TGTGCCAGCAGTGACATGACGGGGGTCACCGGGGAGCTGTTTTTT. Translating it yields CASSDMTGVTGELFF.

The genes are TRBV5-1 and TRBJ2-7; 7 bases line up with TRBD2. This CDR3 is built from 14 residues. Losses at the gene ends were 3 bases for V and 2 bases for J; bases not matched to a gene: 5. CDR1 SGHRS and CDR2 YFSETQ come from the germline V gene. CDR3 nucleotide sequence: TGCGCCAGCAGCTGGGAGGGACTCACCTACGAGCAGTACTTC. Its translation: CASSWEGLTYEQYF.

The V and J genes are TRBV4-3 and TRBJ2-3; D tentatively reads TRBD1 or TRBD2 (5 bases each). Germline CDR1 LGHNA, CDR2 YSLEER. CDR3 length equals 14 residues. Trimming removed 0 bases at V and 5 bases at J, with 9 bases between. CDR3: CASSQETAEDTQYF. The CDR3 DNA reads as TGCGCCAGCAGCCAAGAGACAGCGGAAGATACGCAGTATTTT.

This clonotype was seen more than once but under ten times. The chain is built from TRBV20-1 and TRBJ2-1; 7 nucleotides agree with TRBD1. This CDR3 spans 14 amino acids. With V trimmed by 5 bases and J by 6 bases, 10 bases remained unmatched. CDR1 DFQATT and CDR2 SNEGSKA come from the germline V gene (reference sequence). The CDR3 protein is CSAVGQALINEQFF. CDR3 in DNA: TGCAGTGCTGTAGGACAGGCTTTGATCAATGAGCAGTTCTTC.

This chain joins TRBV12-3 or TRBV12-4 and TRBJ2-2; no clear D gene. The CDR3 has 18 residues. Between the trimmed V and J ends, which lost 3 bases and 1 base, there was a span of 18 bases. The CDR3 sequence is CASSFKVVWTENTGELFF. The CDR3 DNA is TGTGCCAGCAGTTTTAAGGTGGTCTGGACCGAGAACACCGGGGAGCTGTTTTTT.

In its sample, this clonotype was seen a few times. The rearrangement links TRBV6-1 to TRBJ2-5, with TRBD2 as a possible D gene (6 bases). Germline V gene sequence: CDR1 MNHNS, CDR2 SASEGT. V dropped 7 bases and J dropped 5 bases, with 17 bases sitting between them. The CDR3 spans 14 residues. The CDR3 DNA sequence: TGTGCCAGCACCGAGAAAGGACGGGGGGAGACCCAGTACTTC. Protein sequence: CASTEKGRGETQYF.

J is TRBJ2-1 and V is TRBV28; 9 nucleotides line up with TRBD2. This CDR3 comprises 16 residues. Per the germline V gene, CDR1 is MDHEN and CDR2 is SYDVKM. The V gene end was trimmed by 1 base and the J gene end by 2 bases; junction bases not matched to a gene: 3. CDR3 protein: CASSLSSGRTYNEQFF. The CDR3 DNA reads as TGTGCCAGCAGTTTATCAAGCGGGAGGACCTACAATGAGCAGTTCTTC.

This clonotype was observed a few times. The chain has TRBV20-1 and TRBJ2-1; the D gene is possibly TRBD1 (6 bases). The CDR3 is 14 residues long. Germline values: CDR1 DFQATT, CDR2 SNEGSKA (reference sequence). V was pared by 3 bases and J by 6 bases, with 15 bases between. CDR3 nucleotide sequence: TGCAGTGCTAGGCACCGGCGAGGGGGCAATGAGCAGTTCTTC. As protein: CSARHRRGGNEQFF.

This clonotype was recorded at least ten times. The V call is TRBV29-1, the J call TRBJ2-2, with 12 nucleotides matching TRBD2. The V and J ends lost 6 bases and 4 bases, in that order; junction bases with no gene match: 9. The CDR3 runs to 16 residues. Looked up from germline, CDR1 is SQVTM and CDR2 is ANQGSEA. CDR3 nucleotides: TGCAGCGTGCTGGCTAGCGGGAGGGAAGTCACCGGGGAGCTGTTTTTT. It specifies CSVLASGREVTGELFF.

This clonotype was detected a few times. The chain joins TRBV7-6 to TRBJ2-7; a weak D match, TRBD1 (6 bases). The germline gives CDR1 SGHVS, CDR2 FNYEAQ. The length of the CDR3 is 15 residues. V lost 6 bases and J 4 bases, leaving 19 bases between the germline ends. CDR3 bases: TGTGCCAGCAGGGCAAGACCACAGGGCGAGTACGAGCAGTACTTC. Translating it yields CASRARPQGEYEQYF.

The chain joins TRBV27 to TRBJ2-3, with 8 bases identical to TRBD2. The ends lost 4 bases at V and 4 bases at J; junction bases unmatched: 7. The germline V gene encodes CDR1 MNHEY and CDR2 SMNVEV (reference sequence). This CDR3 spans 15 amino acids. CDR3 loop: CASSSGGRYADTQYF. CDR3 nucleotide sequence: TGTGCCAGCAGTTCCGGCGGGAGGTACGCAGATACGCAGTATTTT.

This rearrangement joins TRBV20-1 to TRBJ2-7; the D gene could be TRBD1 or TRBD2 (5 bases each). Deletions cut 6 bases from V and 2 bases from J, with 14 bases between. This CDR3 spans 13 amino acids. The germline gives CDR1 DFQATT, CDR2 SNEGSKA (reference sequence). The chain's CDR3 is CSAKRDVTYEQYF. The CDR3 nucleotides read TGCAGTGCCAAACGGGACGTTACCTACGAGCAGTACTTC.

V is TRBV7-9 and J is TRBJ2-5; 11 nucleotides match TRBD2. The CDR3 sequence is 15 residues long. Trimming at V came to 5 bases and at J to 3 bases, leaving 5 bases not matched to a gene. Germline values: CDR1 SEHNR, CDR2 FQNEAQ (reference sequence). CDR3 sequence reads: CASSPLTSGEETQYF. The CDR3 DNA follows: TGTGCCAGCAGCCCACTGACTAGCGGGGAAGAGACCCAGTACTTC.

CDR3 in DNA: TGTGCCAGCAGCTTGGGGGATACCCCAATCACAGATACGCAGTATTTT. The encoded protein is CASSLGDTPITDTQYF. The J gene is TRBJ2-3, the V gene TRBV7-9; D is possibly TRBD1 or TRBD2 (5 bases each). Germline CDR1 reads SEHNR; CDR2 reads FQNEAQ (reference sequence). Trimming took 3 bases from V and 2 from J, leaving 15 bases between them. The length of the CDR3 is 16 residues.

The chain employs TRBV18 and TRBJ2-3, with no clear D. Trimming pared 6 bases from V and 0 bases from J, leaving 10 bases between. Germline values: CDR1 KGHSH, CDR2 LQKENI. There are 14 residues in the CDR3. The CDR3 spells CASSPSPSTDTQYF. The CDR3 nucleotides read TGTGCCAGCTCTCCGAGTCCTAGCACAGATACGCAGTATTTT.

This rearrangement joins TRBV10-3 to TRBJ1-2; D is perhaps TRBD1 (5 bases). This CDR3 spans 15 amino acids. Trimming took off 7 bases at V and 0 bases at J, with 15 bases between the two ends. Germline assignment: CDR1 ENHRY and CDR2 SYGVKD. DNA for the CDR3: TGTGCCATCAACGGACAAGCCACGACTAACTATGGCTACACCTTC. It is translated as CAINGQATTNYGYTF.

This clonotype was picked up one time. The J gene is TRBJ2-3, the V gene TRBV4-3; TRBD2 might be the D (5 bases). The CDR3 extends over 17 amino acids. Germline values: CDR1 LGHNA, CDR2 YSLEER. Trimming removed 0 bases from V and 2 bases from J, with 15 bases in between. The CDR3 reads CASSQDPTERHTDTQYF. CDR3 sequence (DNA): TGCGCCAGCAGCCAAGACCCCACGGAGCGGCACACAGATACGCAGTATTTT.

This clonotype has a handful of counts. The CDR3 loop reads CSARDRRGMETQYF. DNA of the CDR3: TGCAGTGCTAGAGATCGGCGAGGTATGGAGACCCAGTACTTC. The chain combines TRBV20-1 with TRBJ2-5; D unclear. The CDR3 covers 14 residues. CDR1 DFQATT and CDR2 SNEGSKA come from the germline V gene (reference sequence). V was clipped by 0 bases and J by 5 bases, with 13 bases between them.